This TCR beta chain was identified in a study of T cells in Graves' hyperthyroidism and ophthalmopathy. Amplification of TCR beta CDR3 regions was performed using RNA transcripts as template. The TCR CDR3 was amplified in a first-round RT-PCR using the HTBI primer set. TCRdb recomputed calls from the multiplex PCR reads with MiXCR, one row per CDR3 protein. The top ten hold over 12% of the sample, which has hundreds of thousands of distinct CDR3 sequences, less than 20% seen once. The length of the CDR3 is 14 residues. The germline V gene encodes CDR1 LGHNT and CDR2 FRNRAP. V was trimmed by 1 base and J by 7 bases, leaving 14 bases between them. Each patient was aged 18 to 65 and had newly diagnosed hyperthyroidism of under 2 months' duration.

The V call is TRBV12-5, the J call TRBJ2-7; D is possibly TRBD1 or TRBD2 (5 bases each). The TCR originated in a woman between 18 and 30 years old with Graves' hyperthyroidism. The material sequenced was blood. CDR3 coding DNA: TGTGCTAGTGGTTTGGAAGGGACCCCCGGTGAGCAGTACTTC. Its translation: CASGLEGTPGEQYF.